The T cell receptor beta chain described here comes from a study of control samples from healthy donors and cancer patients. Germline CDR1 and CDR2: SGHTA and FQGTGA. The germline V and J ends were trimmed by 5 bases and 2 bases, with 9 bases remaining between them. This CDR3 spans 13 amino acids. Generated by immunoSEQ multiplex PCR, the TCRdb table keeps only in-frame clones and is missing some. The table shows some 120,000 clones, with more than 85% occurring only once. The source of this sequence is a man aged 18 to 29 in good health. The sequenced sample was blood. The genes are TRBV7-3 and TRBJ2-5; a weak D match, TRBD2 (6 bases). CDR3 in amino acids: CASSPGLQETQYF. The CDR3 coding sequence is TGTGCCAGCAGCCCGGGACTTCAAGAGACCCAGTACTTC.